Below are 22 T cell receptor beta chains sequenced from a single sample in a study of vaccination effects on CD4 cells after COVID-19 (dated by TCRdb to between 2021 and 2022). The library was made by the immunoSEQ multiplex PCR assay. TCRdb carries this immuneACCESS record with in-frame sequences only. Its versions omit some clonotypes, under half of them owing to an unresolved V gene in the studies checked, with the rest unexplained. The sample table shows 40,000 to 50,000 clones, and 55% to 85% are seen once. The ten largest clonotypes hold about 10% of the sample. After around 11 days of culture, CD4+ T cells were isolated with the EasySep CD4+ T cell isolation kit. Each participant received two doses of an mRNA SARS-CoV-2 vaccine, either BNT162b2 or mRNA-1273. The antigens for these receptors are not known. Sequenced here: CD4+ T cells from PBMCs cultured without peptide, sampled after COVID-19 vaccination. The receptors stem from a human donor who received a COVID-19 vaccine.

The chain uses TRBV12-3 or TRBV12-4 and TRBJ1-1, with D tentatively TRBD1 (5 bases). This CDR3 has 13 amino acids. V was clipped by 3 bases and J by 6 bases, with 11 bases between them. The CDR3 here is CASSLGGLAEAFF. The CDR3 region has the DNA TGTGCCAGCAGTTTGGGGGGTCTGGCTGAAGCTTTCTTT.

In DNA form, the CDR3 reads TGTGCCAGCAGTGGGGGGGGACAGTATAATTCACCCCTCCACTTT. This codes for CASSGGGQYNSPLHF. This chain links TRBV27 with TRBJ1-6; 7 positions agree with TRBD1. Germline CDR1 MNHEY, CDR2 SMNVEV (reference sequence). Unmatched junction bases numbered 5, after V lost 5 bases and J lost 4 bases. This CDR3 comprises 15 residues.

The chain joins TRBV5-4 to TRBJ2-1; no clear D. Germline-derived CDR1 and CDR2 are SGHNT and YYREEE (reference sequence). V lost 4 bases to trimming and J lost 8 bases, with 13 bases between them. The CDR3 extends over 13 amino acids. For the CDR3, the DNA is TGTGCCAGCAGCGTGTCGTCTGGGCATGAGCAGTTCTTC. Translated: CASSVSSGHEQFF.

The chain carries TRBV10-3 and TRBJ2-7, with 10 bases identical to TRBD1. The CDR3 runs 14 residues. The ends lost 5 bases at V and 4 bases at J; junction bases unmatched: 5. In germline, CDR1 is ENHRY, CDR2 SYGVKD. CDR3 in amino acids: CAISPGQGIYEQYF. CDR3 nucleotides: TGTGCCATCAGTCCGGGACAGGGGATATACGAGCAGTACTTC.

This clone has a handful of counts. The V call is TRBV4-1, the J call TRBJ2-7, with 8 bases matching TRBD1. CDR3 length: 14 residues. The germline CDR1 and CDR2 sequences are MGHRA and YSYEKL. J lost 5 bases, V lost 3 bases, and 6 bases had no gene match. The CDR3 region has the DNA TGCGCCAGCAGCCAGGACAGGGTGCGGCACGAGCAGTACTTC. Its protein product is CASSQDRVRHEQYF.

The chain links TRBV6-1 to TRBJ2-1, with D perhaps TRBD2 (5 bases). This CDR3 has 16 amino acids. V lost 2 bases, J lost 3 bases, and 14 bases lay in between. Germline-derived CDR1 and CDR2 are MNHNS and SASEGT. CDR3 residues: CASSESPQRHYNEQFF. The CDR3 nucleotides are TGTGCCAGCAGTGAATCTCCGCAGCGGCACTACAATGAGCAGTTCTTC.

The table lists this clone with a few counts. This chain links TRBV5-1 with TRBJ2-3; tentatively, D is TRBD2 (5 bases). V lost 0 bases and J 4 bases, leaving 6 bases between the germline ends. The CDR3 contains 13 residues. Germline V CDR1 and CDR2: SGHRS, YFSETQ. The CDR3 DNA reads as TGCGCCAGCAGCTTGGGTAGCGCAGATACGCAGTATTTT. This gives the protein CASSLGSADTQYF.

The sample holds a few counts of this clone. The rearrangement links TRBV20-1 to TRBJ1-6; the D gene is possibly TRBD1 (5 bases). The germline V gene has CDR1 DFQATT and CDR2 SNEGSKA (reference sequence). The CDR3 length is 14 residues. Trimming took off 3 bases at V and 7 bases at J, with 13 bases between the two ends. The CDR3 DNA reads TGCAGTGCTAGTATGAGGGGTGGGAATTCACCCCTCCACTTT. Residues: CSASMRGGNSPLHF.

The gene calls are TRBV18 and TRBJ2-5, with D possibly being TRBD2 (5 bases). Germline CDR1 is KGHSH and CDR2 is LQKENI. Between the trimmed V and J ends, which lost 3 bases and 5 bases, there was a span of 10 bases. The CDR3 totals 13 residues. The CDR3 loop is CASSPNSGETQYF. Here the CDR3 DNA reads TGTGCCAGCTCACCGAACTCGGGGGAGACCCAGTACTTC.

The V gene is TRBV19, the J gene TRBJ2-4; D is possibly TRBD1 or TRBD2 (5 bases each). V was shortened by 6 bases and J by 1 base, with 7 bases between the two germline ends. The CDR3 length is 13 residues. Germline CDR1 reads LNHDA; CDR2 reads SQIVND (reference sequence). CDR3 in amino acids: CASRGEAKNIQYF. In nucleotides, the CDR3 is TGTGCCAGTAGGGGGGAGGCCAAAAACATTCAGTACTTC.

J is TRBJ2-7 and V is TRBV13; D gene unclear. V was trimmed by 1 base and J by 0 bases, leaving 10 bases between them. This CDR3 has 15 amino acids. CDR1 and CDR2 (germline): PRHDT, FYEKMQ (reference sequence). As DNA, the CDR3 is TGTGCCAGCAGCTTAGAAGGATTAAGCTCCTACGAGCAGTACTTC. It yields the protein CASSLEGLSSYEQYF.

The V call is TRBV24-1, the J call TRBJ1-1; no reliable D call. The V end was cut by 4 bases, the J end by 8 bases, with 13 bases between. Germline V gives CDR1 KGHDR, CDR2 SFDVKD. The CDR3 runs 13 residues. The CDR3 loop is CATSDVRAGEAFF. As DNA, the CDR3 is TGTGCCACCAGTGACGTCCGGGCAGGCGAAGCTTTCTTT.

This clone turned up a few times. The V gene is TRBV19, the J gene TRBJ2-2; D not certain. The CDR3 runs 14 residues. Germline V gene sequence: CDR1 LNHDA, CDR2 SQIVND (reference sequence). V shed 4 bases and J shed 1 base, with 7 bases lying between them. CDR3 coding DNA: TGTGCCAGTAGTAACACCCTGAACACCGGGGAGCTGTTTTTT. It translates to CASSNTLNTGELFF.

Only a few counts were recorded for this clone. The CDR3 loop is CSVDKGLRGEQYF. CDR3 DNA: TGCAGCGTTGATAAGGGTCTGCGCGGCGAGCAGTACTTC. This sequence joins TRBV29-1 and TRBJ2-7; no clear D gene. Germline loops: CDR1 SQVTM, CDR2 ANQGSEA. The length of the CDR3 is 13 residues. The V end was cut by 3 bases, the J end by 6 bases, with 15 bases between.

CDR3 sequence reads: CASSLELRTVSLHF. The CDR3 DNA is TGTGCCAGCAGTTTGGAACTCCGGACCGTCTCCCTCCACTTT. The chain recombines TRBV6-5 with TRBJ1-6; D call uncertain. Trimming pared 4 bases from V and 14 bases from J, leaving 18 bases between. This CDR3 region has 14 residues. Germline V lookup: CDR1 MNHEY, CDR2 SVGAGI.

The CDR3 DNA follows: TGTGCCACCAGCAGGAGGGTCTCTGGAAACACCATATATTTT. It codes for CATSRRVSGNTIYF. The rearrangement links TRBV15 to TRBJ1-3; the D is unclear. V was trimmed by 3 bases and J by 0 bases, leaving 6 bases between them. The CDR3 sequence is 14 residues long. Germline assignment: CDR1 LNHNV and CDR2 YYDKDF (reference sequence).

The chain recombines TRBV19 with TRBJ1-2; perhaps TRBD1 as D (6 bases). Germline loops: CDR1 LNHDA, CDR2 SQIVND (reference sequence). The CDR3 has 15 amino acids. The V end was cut by 0 bases, the J end by 8 bases, with 16 bases between. CDR3 in amino acids: CASSIDQQGHTGYTF. The CDR3 bases are TGTGCCAGTAGTATAGATCAGCAGGGGCACACGGGCTACACCTTC. Looking up the rest from reference TRBV19 and TRBJ1-2 gives the full variable domain: DGGITQSPKYLFRKEGQNVTLSCEQNLNHDAMYWYRQDPGQGLRLIYYSQIVNDFQKGDIAEGYSVSREKKESFPLTVTSAQKNPTAFYLCASSIDQQGHTGYTFGSGTRLTVV.

The V and J genes are TRBV11-2 and TRBJ1-2; 7 nucleotides match TRBD1. Trimming cost V 5 bases and J 5 bases; bases outside gene matches: 8. The germline V gene has CDR1 SGHAT and CDR2 FQNNGV. The CDR3 sequence is 14 residues long. The CDR3 nucleotides are TGTGCCAGCAGCCCAATTTCGGGACAGTATGGCTACACCTTC. Translation gives CASSPISGQYGYTF.

The chain recombines TRBV19 with TRBJ1-1; 7 bases fit TRBD1. There are 14 residues in the CDR3. Germline-derived CDR1 and CDR2 are LNHDA and SQIVND (reference sequence). V was pared by 5 bases and J by 8 bases, with 11 bases of the junction left unmatched. CDR3 sequence reads: CASSDLPLGQEAFF. DNA of the CDR3: TGTGCCAGTAGTGACCTCCCCTTGGGACAGGAAGCTTTCTTT. Supplemented by reference TRBV19 and TRBJ1-1, the full variable domain reads DGGITQSPKYLFRKEGQNVTLSCEQNLNHDAMYWYRQDPGQGLRLIYYSQIVNDFQKGDIAEGYSVSREKKESFPLTVTSAQKNPTAFYLCASSDLPLGQEAFFGQGTRLTVV.

The chain uses TRBV24-1 and TRBJ1-2, with 8 bases matching TRBD1. Unmatched junction bases numbered 10, after V lost 5 bases and J lost 6 bases. Germline lookup yields CDR1 KGHDR and CDR2 SFDVKD. CDR3 length: 15 residues. The CDR3 DNA sequence: TGTGCCACCAGTGGTCCGGGGACAGGTCGCGATGGCTACACCTTC. It codes for CATSGPGTGRDGYTF.

The rearrangement joins TRBV25-1 to TRBJ2-7; TRBD2 matches 11 bases. The CDR3 spans 15 residues. CDR1 and CDR2 from the germline V gene are MGHDK and SYGVNS. V lost 4 bases and J lost 0; bases outside the gene matches: 2. CDR3 sequence: CASSGTSGSSYEQYF. The CDR3 DNA follows: TGTGCCAGCAGTGGCACTAGCGGGAGCTCCTACGAGCAGTACTTC.

V is TRBV6-4 and J is TRBJ1-1; no reliable D call. Germline V CDR1 and CDR2: MRHNA, SNTAGT. V lost 8 bases and J lost 0, with 10 bases in between. The CDR3 is 13 residues long. This CDR3 is CASPHDLNTEAFF. DNA of the CDR3: TGTGCCAGCCCCCACGATCTGAACACTGAAGCTTTCTTT.